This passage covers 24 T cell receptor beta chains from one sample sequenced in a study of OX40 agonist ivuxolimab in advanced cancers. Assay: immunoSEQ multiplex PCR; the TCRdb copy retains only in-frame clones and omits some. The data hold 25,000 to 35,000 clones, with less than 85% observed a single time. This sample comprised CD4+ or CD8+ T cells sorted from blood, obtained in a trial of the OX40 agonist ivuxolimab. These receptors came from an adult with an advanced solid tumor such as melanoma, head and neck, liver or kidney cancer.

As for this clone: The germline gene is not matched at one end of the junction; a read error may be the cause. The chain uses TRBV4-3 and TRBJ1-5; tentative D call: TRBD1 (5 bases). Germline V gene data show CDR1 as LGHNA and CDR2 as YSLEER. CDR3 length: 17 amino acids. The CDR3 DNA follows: TGCGCCAGCAGCCAAGATAGGACGGGACCCATATATCAGTCCCAGCATTTT. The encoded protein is CASSQDRTGPIYQSQHF.

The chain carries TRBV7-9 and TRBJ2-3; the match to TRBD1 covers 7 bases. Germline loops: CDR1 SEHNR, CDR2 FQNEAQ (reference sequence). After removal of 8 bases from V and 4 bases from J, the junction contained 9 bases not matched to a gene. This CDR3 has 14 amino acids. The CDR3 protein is CASEKGARSDTQYF. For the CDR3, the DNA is TGTGCCAGCGAGAAGGGGGCGAGGTCAGATACGCAGTATTTT. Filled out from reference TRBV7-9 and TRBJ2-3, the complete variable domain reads DTGVSQNPRHKITKRGQNVTFRCDPISEHNRLYWYRQTLGQGPEFLTYFQNEAQLEKSRLLSDRFSAERPKGSFSTLEIQRTEQGDSAMYLCASEKGARSDTQYFGPGTRLTVL.

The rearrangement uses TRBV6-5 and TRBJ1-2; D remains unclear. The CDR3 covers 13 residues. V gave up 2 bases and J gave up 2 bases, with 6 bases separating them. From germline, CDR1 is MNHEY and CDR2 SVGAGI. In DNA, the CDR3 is TGTGCCAGCAGTTACGGCCGAAACTATGGCTACACCTTC. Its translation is CASSYGRNYGYTF.

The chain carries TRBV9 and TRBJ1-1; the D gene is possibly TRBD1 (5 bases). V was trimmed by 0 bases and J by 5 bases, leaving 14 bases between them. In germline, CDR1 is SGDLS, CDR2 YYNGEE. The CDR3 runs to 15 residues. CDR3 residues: CASSVVPRVETEAFF. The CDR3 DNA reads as TGTGCCAGCAGCGTAGTACCCAGGGTAGAAACTGAAGCTTTCTTT. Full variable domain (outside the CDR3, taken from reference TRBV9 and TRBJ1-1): DSGVTQTPKHLITATGQRVTLRCSPRSGDLSVYWYQQSLDQGLQFLIQYYNGEERAKGNILERFSAQQFPDLHSELNLSSLELGDSALYFCASSVVPRVETEAFFGQGTRLTVV.

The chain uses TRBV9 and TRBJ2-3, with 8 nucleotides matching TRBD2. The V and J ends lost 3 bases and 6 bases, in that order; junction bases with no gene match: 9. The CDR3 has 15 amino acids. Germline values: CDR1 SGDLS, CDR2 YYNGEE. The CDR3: CASSGRREGLDTQYF. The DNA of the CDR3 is TGTGCCAGCAGCGGCCGCCGGGAGGGCCTGGATACGCAGTATTTT.

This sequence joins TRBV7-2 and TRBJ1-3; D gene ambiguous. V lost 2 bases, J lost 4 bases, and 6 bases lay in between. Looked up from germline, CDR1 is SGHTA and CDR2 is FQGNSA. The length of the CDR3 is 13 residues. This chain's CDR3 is CASSLYAGNTIYF. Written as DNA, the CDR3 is TGTGCCAGCAGCTTATATGCGGGAAACACCATATATTTT.

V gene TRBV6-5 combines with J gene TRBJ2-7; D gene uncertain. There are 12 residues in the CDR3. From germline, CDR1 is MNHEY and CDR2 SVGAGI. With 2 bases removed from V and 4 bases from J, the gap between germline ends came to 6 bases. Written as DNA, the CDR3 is TGTGCCAGCAGTTACGTGGGGTACGAGCAGTACTTC. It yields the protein CASSYVGYEQYF.

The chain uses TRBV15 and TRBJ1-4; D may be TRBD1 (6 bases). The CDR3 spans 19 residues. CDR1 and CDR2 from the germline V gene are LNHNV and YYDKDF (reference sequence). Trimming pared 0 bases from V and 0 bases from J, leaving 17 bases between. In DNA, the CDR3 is TGTGCCACCAGCAGAGATCTCATGACAGGCCGTGCAACTAATGAAAAACTGTTTTTT. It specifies CATSRDLMTGRATNEKLFF.

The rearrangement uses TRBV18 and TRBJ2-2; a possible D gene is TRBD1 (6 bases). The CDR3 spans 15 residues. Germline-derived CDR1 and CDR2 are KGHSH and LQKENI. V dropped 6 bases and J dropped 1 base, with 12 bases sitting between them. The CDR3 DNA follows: TGTGCCAGCTCGCTGGGACAATTGAACACCGGGGAGCTGTTTTTT. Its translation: CASSLGQLNTGELFF.

For the CDR3, the DNA is TGTGCCAGCAGCCAAGAAACCTTGGCAGGGACCTACGAGCAGTACTTC. Translated: CASSQETLAGTYEQYF. The chain couples TRBV4-2 to TRBJ2-7, with D tentatively TRBD1 (5 bases). The germline V and J ends were trimmed by 0 bases and 2 bases, with 14 bases remaining between them. This CDR3 is built from 16 residues. Germline V gene data show CDR1 as LGHNA and CDR2 as YNFKEQ.

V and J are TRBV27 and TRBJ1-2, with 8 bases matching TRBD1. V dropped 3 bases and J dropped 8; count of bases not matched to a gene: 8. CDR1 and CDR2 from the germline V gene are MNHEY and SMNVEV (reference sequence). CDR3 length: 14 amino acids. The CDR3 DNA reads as TGTGCCAGCAGTTTCGATCAGGGGGCGCGGGGCTACACCTTC. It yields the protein CASSFDQGARGYTF.

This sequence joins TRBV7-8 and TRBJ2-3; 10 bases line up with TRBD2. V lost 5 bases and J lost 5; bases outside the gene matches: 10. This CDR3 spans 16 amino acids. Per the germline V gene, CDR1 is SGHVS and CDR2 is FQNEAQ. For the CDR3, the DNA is TGTGCCAGCAGCCCTAGGGAGCGGGGGGGCCAAGATACGCAGTATTTT. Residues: CASSPRERGGQDTQYF.

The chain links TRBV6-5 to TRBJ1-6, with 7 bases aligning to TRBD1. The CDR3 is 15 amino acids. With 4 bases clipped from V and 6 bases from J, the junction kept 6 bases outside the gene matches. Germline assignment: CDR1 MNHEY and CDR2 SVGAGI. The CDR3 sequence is CASSSGQAGNSPLHF. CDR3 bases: TGTGCCAGCAGTTCAGGACAGGCGGGTAATTCACCCCTCCACTTT.

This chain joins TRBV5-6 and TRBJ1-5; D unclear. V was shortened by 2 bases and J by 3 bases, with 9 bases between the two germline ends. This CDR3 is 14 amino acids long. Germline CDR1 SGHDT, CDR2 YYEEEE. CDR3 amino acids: CASSLLGFNQPQHF. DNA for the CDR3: TGTGCCAGCAGCTTATTGGGGTTCAATCAGCCCCAGCATTTT.

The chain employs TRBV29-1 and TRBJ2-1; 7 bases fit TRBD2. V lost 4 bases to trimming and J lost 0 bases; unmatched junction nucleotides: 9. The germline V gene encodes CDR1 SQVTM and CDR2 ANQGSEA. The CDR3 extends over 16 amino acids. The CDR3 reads CSVAGGRRSSYNEQFF. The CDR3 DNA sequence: TGCAGCGTTGCGGGAGGCCGTAGAAGCTCCTACAATGAGCAGTTCTTC.

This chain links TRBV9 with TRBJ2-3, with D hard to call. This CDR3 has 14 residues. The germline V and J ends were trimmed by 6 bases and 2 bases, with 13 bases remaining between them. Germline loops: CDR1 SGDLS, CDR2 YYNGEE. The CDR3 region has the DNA TGTGCCAGCACCCCAGGTCAGTTCACAGATACGCAGTATTTT. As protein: CASTPGQFTDTQYF.

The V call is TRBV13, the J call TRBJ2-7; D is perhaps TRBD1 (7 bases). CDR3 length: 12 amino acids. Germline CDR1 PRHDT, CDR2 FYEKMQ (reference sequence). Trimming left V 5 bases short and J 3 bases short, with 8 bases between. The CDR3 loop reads CASSQGGYEQYF. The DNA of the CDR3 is TGTGCCAGCAGCCAGGGGGGCTACGAGCAGTACTTC.

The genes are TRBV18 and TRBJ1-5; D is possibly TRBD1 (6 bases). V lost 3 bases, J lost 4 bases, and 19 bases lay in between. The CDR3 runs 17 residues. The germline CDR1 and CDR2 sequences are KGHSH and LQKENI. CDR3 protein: CASSPDRGGRENQPQHF. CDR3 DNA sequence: TGTGCCAGCTCACCCGACCGGGGGGGGCGCGAAAATCAGCCCCAGCATTTT.

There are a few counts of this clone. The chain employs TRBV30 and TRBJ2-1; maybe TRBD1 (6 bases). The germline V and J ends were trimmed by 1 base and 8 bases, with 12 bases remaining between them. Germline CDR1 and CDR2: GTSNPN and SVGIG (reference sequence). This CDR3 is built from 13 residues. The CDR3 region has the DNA TGTGCCTGGAGTGGGACAGTTTTCGATGAGCAGTTCTTC. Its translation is CAWSGTVFDEQFF.

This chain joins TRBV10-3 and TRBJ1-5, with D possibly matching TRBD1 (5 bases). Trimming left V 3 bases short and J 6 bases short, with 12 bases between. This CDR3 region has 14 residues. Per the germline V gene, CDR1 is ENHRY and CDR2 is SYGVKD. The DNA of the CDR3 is TGTGCCATCAGTGATGATGGGGCCGGTCAGCCCCAGCATTTT. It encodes CAISDDGAGQPQHF.

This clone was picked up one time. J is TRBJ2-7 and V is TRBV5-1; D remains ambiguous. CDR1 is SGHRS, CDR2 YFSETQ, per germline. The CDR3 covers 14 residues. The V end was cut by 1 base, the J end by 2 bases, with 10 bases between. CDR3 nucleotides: TGCGCCAGCAGCTTGCGGGCAGGACCCTACGAGCAGTACTTC. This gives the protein CASSLRAGPYEQYF.

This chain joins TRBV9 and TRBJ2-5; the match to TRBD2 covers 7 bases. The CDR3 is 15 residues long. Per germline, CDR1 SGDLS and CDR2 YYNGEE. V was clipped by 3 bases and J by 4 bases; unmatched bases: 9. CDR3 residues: CASSGDGRAGETQYF. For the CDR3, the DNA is TGTGCCAGCAGCGGTGATGGGAGGGCCGGAGAGACCCAGTACTTC.

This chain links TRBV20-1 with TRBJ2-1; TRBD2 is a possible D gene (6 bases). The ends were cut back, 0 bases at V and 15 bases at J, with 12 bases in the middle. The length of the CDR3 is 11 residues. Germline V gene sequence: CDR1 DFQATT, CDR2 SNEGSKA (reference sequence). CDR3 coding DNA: TGCAGTGCTAGAGATTGGGGGGACGCGTTCTTC. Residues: CSARDWGDAFF.

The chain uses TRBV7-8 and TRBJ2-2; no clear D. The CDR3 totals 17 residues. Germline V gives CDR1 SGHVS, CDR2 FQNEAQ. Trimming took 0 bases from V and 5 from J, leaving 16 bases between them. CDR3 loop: CASSLAGWGSKTGELFF. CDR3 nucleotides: TGTGCCAGCAGCTTAGCTGGGTGGGGTTCAAAGACCGGGGAGCTGTTTTTT.